The present TCR beta chain was sequenced within a study of cytomegalovirus exposure and HLA in healthy donors. Per the germline V gene, CDR1 is MNHNS and CDR2 is SASEGT. The V gene lost 10 bases and the J gene lost 9 bases, with 13 bases spanning the gap. The CDR3 totals 11 residues. Study-level points and caveats: It emerged from a later analysis that several of the most significant clusters appeared to be linked to common viral pathogens. Earlier findings revealed that most TCR beta V segments proved productive either about 90% or about 30% of the time. A missense variant in DCLRE1C was later tied to TCR beta V- and J-gene trimming. In a later analysis, at a false discovery rate of 0.05, about 17,000 TCR beta sequences matched HLA alleles.

This clone was found a few times. The antigen is undetermined. PCR amplification relied on 60 Vbeta primers (plus 13 Jbeta primers). TCRdb keeps only in-frame clones here, not all; method: immunoSEQ multiplex PCR. The repertoire holds about 190,000 clones, with 75% to 80% as singletons. This TCR came from a woman under 40 in good health and CMV-seropositive. J is TRBJ2-1 and V is TRBV6-1; D perhaps matches TRBD2 (5 bases). Sequencing was performed on PBMCs. The CDR3 DNA sequence: TGTGCCACCGGGAACGCTGGTGAGCAGTTCTTC. Protein product: CATGNAGEQFF.